The rows below give T cell receptor beta chains drawn from one sample of a study of beta chain features in type 1 diabetes. TCRdb keeps only in-frame clones here, not all; method: immunoSEQ multiplex PCR. This table holds some 900,000 clones, roughly 17% found once. Sequencing input: naive CD4+ T cells from blood. These receptors all come from a woman aged 18 to 35 in good health. CDR3s include the opening cysteine and the closing phenylalanine or tryptophan. The order of the fields is D gene, clone size, J gene, V gene, CDR3 DNA, CDR3 protein. A D gene is named only where the DNA matches it firmly. Rows give clone size only sometimes, using once, few, many, or a class for an expanded clone.

>.|few|TRBJ1-2|TRBV4-3
TGCGCCAGCAGCCAAGTAGGCCGGGGAGCTAACTATGGCTACACCTTC
CASSQVGRGANYGYTF
>TRBD2|.|TRBJ2-1|TRBV28
TGTGCCAGCAGTTTACTGTCTAGCGGGAGGCACAATGAGCAGTTCTTC
CASSLLSSGRHNEQFF
>.|.|TRBJ1-1|TRBV27
TGTGCCAGCAGTTCAGTCGGGGCCAGTATGAACACTGAAGCTTTCTTT
CASSSVGASMNTEAFF
>TRBD2|.|TRBJ2-3|TRBV4-2
TGTGCCAGCAGCCAAATAGCGGGAGGGCCGGGGGATACGCAGTATTTT
CASSQIAGGPGDTQYF
>TRBD1|few|TRBJ2-1|TRBV5-1
TGCGCCAGCAGCGGTCAGGGGGCGAGGGGTGAGCAGTTCTTC
CASSGQGARGEQFF
>TRBD2|.|TRBJ2-5|TRBV7-9
TGTGCCAGCAGCTCCTGGACTAGACGCGCAGAGACCCAGTACTTC
CASSSWTRRAETQYF
>.|.|TRBJ2-2|TRBV5-1
TGCGCCAGCAGCTCGCTTTACACCGGGGAGCTGTTTTTT
CASSSLYTGELFF
>.|few|TRBJ1-5|TRBV6-1
TGTGCCAGCAGTGCGGGGCTTCAGCCCCAGCATTTT
CASSAGLQPQHF
>.|.|TRBJ2-5|TRBV5-4
TGTGCCAGCAGCGCTCAAGTGACCCAGTACTTC
CASSAQVTQYF
>.|few|TRBJ2-1|TRBV5-1
TGCGCCAGCAGCTTAAGTAGAAACAATGAGCAGTTCTTC
CASSLSRNNEQFF
>.|few|TRBJ2-5|TRBV4-2
TGTGCCAGCAGCCAAGAGGGGTTAGGCGGAGAGACCCAGTACTTC
CASSQEGLGGETQYF
>.|few|TRBJ1-3|TRBV9
TGTGCCAGCAGCTCCAACCTTTTCGGTGGAAACACCATATATTTT
CASSSNLFGGNTIYF
>.|.|TRBJ2-7|TRBV11-2
TGTGCCAGCAGCCCCGGTAGCGGAACCTACGAGCAGTACTTC
CASSPGSGTYEQYF
>TRBD2|.|TRBJ2-1|TRBV7-2
TGTGCCAGCACCTTCCTAGCGGCATCCTACAATGAGCAGTTCTTC
CASTFLAASYNEQFF
>.|few|TRBJ2-5|TRBV4-2
TGTGCCAGCAGTCCCAGGGGCCAAGAGACCCAGTACTTC
CASSPRGQETQYF
>.|.|TRBJ2-2|TRBV10-2
TGCGCCAGCAGTGGGGGCGCGAACACCGGGGAGCTGTTTTTT
CASSGGANTGELFF
>.|.|TRBJ2-3|TRBV18
TGTGCCAGCTCACTTCGGATCACAGATACGCAGTATTTT
CASSLRITDTQYF
>.|.|TRBJ2-1|TRBV18
TGTGCCAGCTCACACCCTGGGTATGAGCAGTTCTTC
CASSHPGYEQFF
>.|.|TRBJ2-7|TRBV7-2
TGTGCCAGCAGCTTAGTCCAGGGGACCTACGAGCAGTACTTC
CASSLVQGTYEQYF
>.|few|TRBJ2-1|TRBV7-9
TGTGCCAGCAGCTTAGGACCTAGTTACAATGAGCAGTTCTTC
CASSLGPSYNEQFF